A selection of T cell receptor beta chains follows, all from one sample in a study of cytomegalovirus exposure and HLA in healthy donors. Generated by immunoSEQ multiplex PCR, the TCRdb table keeps only in-frame clones and is missing some. Of some 110,000 clones in the sample, approximately 79% were seen once. Sequencing was done on a sample of PBMCs. The receptors were sampled from a man in his forties or fifties in good health and CMV-seropositive. CDR3s include the opening cysteine and the closing phenylalanine or tryptophan. The D gene is left open where the match is weak. Expanded clones get a size class; other rows say once, few or many, or leave the size out.

V gene: TRBV4-3; D gene: .; J gene: TRBJ1-2; clone size: .; CDR3 DNA: TGCGCCAGCAGCCAGGAGAGGAGAGCTAACTATGGCTACACCTTC; CDR3 protein: CASSQERRANYGYTF
V gene: TRBV5-1; D gene: TRBD1; J gene: TRBJ2-1; clone size: .; CDR3 DNA: TGCGCCAGCGCAGGGGGAGCGTCGCTCTACAATGAGCAGTTCTTC; CDR3 protein: CASAGGASLYNEQFF
V gene: TRBV7-2; D gene: .; J gene: TRBJ2-1; clone size: .; CDR3 DNA: TGTGCCAGCAGCTTAGGCCGGGAACGGGAGCAGTTCTTC; CDR3 protein: CASSLGREREQFF
V gene: TRBV28; D gene: TRBD1; J gene: TRBJ2-7; clone size: few; CDR3 DNA: TGTGCCAGCAGTTCCGGGACAGGGATAAGGGCCGAGCAGTACTTC; CDR3 protein: CASSSGTGIRAEQYF
V gene: TRBV4-2; D gene: TRBD1; J gene: TRBJ2-1; clone size: .; CDR3 DNA: TGTGCCAGCAGCCAGGGAGATTTTACAGGGGGCCCCTACAATGAGCAGTTCTTC; CDR3 protein: CASSQGDFTGGPYNEQFF
V gene: TRBV28; D gene: .; J gene: TRBJ2-7; clone size: .; CDR3 DNA: TGTGCCAGCACCCCCCAGGCGGAAGGGACGGAGGGCCCCTACGAGCAGTACTTC; CDR3 protein: CASTPQAEGTEGPYEQYF
V gene: TRBV5-1; D gene: .; J gene: TRBJ2-7; clone size: .; CDR3 DNA: TGCGCCAGCAGCACCGGAGATGAGGTTTCCGAGCAGTACTTC; CDR3 protein: CASSTGDEVSEQYF
V gene: TRBV9; D gene: .; J gene: TRBJ2-1; clone size: .; CDR3 DNA: TGTGCCAGCAGCGTAGACGACTTAGGTGAGCAGTTCTTC; CDR3 protein: CASSVDDLGEQFF
V gene: TRBV5-4; D gene: TRBD2; J gene: TRBJ2-5; clone size: .; CDR3 DNA: TGTGCCAGCAGCTTGGGTCGTTTCGGGATGGGAGGGAAAGAGACCCAGTACTTC; CDR3 protein: CASSLGRFGMGGKETQYF
V gene: TRBV7-6; D gene: TRBD2; J gene: TRBJ2-5; clone size: .; CDR3 DNA: TGTGCCAGCAGCTTCGACGAGCGGGGGGAGCAGTACTTC; CDR3 protein: CASSFDERGEQYF
V gene: TRBV19; D gene: TRBD1; J gene: TRBJ1-4; clone size: once; CDR3 DNA: TGTGCCAGTAGTATTCCGCGACAGGGAAGTGAAAAACTGTTTTTT; CDR3 protein: CASSIPRQGSEKLFF
V gene: TRBV10-3; D gene: .; J gene: TRBJ1-1; clone size: .; CDR3 DNA: TGTGCCATCAGTCCCCGGTGGGGCCAGGACACTGAAGCTTTCTTT; CDR3 protein: CAISPRWGQDTEAFF
V gene: TRBV5-3; D gene: TRBD1; J gene: TRBJ2-7; clone size: .; CDR3 DNA: TGTGCCAGAAGCTTGGAACCAGGGACAGGGGGCACCTACGAGCAGTACTTC; CDR3 protein: CARSLEPGTGGTYEQYF
V gene: TRBV5-7; D gene: .; J gene: TRBJ1-6; clone size: .; CDR3 DNA: TGTGCCAGCAGCAGACAGAATAATTCACCCCTCCACTTT; CDR3 protein: CASSRQNNSPLHF
V gene: TRBV28; D gene: TRBD2; J gene: TRBJ2-2; clone size: few; CDR3 DNA: TGTGCCAGCAGTCCCCCCAGGAGCGGGGATAACACCGGGGAGCTGTTTTTT; CDR3 protein: CASSPPRSGDNTGELFF
V gene: TRBV25-1; D gene: .; J gene: TRBJ2-7; clone size: .; CDR3 DNA: TGTGCCAGCAGTGCACAAACCCCCCCCTACGAGCAGTACTTC; CDR3 protein: CASSAQTPPYEQYF
V gene: TRBV5-4; D gene: .; J gene: TRBJ2-2; clone size: .; CDR3 DNA: TGTGCCAGCCACGAACCGGGACAGAACACCGGGGAGCTGTTTTTT; CDR3 protein: CASHEPGQNTGELFF
V gene: TRBV21-1; D gene: .; J gene: TRBJ2-3; clone size: .; CDR3 DNA: TGTGCCAGCCGCCCCCAGGGTCAAGGCACAGATACGCAGTATTTT; CDR3 protein: CASRPQGQGTDTQYF
V gene: TRBV7-2; D gene: .; J gene: TRBJ1-1; clone size: .; CDR3 DNA: TGTGCCAGCACCGATTCCGGGGGATGGGACACTGAAGCTTTCTTT; CDR3 protein: CASTDSGGWDTEAFF
V gene: TRBV19; D gene: .; J gene: TRBJ1-3; clone size: .; CDR3 DNA: TGTGCCAGTAGTATAGATTTGGGCAGCCTTGGAAACACCATATATTTT; CDR3 protein: CASSIDLGSLGNTIYF
V gene: TRBV7-9; D gene: .; J gene: TRBJ1-2; clone size: .; CDR3 DNA: TGTGCCAGCACGAGCAGGGGAGCGGAGGGCTACACCTTC; CDR3 protein: CASTSRGAEGYTF
V gene: TRBV7-9; D gene: TRBD2; J gene: TRBJ2-7; clone size: .; CDR3 DNA: TGTGCCAGCAGCTTAGTAACTAGCGGGGGCTACGAGCAGTACTTC; CDR3 protein: CASSLVTSGGYEQYF